These T cell receptor beta chains were read from a single sample in a study of blood T cells in healthy people across ages. TCRdb reprocessed the 5' RACE reads via MiXCR and lists one record per CDR3 protein. The repertoire consists of about 900,000 distinct CDR3 sequences, with roughly 52% occurring once and the leading ten covering about an eighth. Sequencing input: blood. Receptors were obtained from a young man in good health. The CDR3 runs from the conserved cysteine through the conserved F or W.

J gene	V gene	CDR3 protein
TRBJ2-3	TRBV7-2	CASSLVSAAGASTDTQYF
TRBJ1-2	TRBV18	CASSGDRTGYTF
TRBJ1-5	TRBV4-1	CASSQVEYSNQPQHF
TRBJ2-4	TRBV27	CASSLSGVGIQYF
TRBJ2-1	TRBV20-1	CSAKGTGVFNEQFF
TRBJ1-6	TRBV18	CASSPRRGNNSPLHF
.	TRBV7-8	CASSLSASGSRYEQYF
TRBJ1-4	TRBV27	CASSPRDRGEKLFF
TRBJ2-1	TRBV9	CASSAEAGGLREQFF
TRBJ1-5	TRBV7-9	CASSPWAGGEPQHF
TRBJ2-1	TRBV20-1	CSARGLADYYNEQFF
TRBJ2-1	TRBV3-1	CASSPETSGGALNNEQFF
TRBJ2-3	TRBV9	CASSVDPRGGAGTDTQYF
TRBJ1-1	TRBV20-1	CSGLAVGGTEAFF
TRBJ1-1	TRBV12-3/TRBV12-4	CASSKNGNTEAFF
TRBJ2-7	TRBV27	CASSSQVGKRGYEQYF
TRBJ1-6	TRBV10-3	CAISGQGANSPLHF
TRBJ1-2	TRBV12-3/TRBV12-4	CASSLQQAGYGYTF
.	TRBV4-3	CASSQDAGGTGRTQYF
TRBJ1-6	TRBV4-2	CASSQDHRGAGSPLHF
TRBJ2-7	TRBV10-3	CAISPRQGSYEQYF